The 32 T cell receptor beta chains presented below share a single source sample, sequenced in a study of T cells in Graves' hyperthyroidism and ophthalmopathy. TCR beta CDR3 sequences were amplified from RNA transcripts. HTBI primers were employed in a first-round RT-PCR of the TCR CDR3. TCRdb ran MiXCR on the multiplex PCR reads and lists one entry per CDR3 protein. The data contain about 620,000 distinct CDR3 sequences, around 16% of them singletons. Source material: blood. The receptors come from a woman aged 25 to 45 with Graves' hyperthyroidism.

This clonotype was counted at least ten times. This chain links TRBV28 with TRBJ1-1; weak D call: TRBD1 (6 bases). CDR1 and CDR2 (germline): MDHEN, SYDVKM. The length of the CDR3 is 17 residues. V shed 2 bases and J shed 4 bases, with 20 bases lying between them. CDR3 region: CASSLRERGGLSTEAFF. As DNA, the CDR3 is TGTGCCAGCAGTTTAAGGGAACGTGGGGGCCTGTCCACTGAAGCTTTCTTT.

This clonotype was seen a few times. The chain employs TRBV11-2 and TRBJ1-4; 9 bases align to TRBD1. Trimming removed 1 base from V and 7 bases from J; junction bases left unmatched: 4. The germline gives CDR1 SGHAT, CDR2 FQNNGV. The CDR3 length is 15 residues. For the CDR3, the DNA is TGTGCCAGCAGCTTAGGGGACAGGGTCGGTGAAAAACTGTTTTTT. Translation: CASSLGDRVGEKLFF.

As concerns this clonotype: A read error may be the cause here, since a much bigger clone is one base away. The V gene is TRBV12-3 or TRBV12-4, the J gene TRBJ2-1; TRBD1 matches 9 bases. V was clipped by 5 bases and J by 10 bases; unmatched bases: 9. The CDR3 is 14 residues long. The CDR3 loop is CASSPGQGSKEQFF. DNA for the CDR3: TGTGCCAGCAGTCCGGGACAGGGATCGAAGGAGCAGTTCTTC.

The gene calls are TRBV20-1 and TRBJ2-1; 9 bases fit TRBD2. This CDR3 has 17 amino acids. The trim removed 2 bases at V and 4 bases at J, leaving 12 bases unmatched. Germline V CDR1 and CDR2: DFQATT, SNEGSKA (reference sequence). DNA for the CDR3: TGCAGTGCTAGACCAGGGACTAGCTTGCCGATTTACAATGAGCAGTTCTTC. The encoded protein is CSARPGTSLPIYNEQFF.

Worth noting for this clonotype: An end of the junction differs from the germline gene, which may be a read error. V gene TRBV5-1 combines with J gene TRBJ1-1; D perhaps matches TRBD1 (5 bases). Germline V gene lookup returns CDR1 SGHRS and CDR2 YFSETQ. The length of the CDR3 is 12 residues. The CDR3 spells CTSRAGNTEAFF. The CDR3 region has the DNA TGCACCAGCAGGGCGGGGAACACTGAAGCTTTCTTT.

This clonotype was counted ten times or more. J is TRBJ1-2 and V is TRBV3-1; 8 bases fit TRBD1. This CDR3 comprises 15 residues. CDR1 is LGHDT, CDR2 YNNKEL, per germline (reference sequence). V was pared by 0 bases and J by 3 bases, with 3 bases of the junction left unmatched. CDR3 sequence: CASSQDRGRYYGYTF. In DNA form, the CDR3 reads TGTGCCAGCAGCCAAGACAGGGGGCGGTACTATGGCTACACCTTC.

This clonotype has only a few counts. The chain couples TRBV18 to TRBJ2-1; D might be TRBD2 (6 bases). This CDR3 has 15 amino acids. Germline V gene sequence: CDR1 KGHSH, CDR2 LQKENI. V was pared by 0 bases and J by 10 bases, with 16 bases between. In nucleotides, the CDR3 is TGTGCCAGCTCACCACCACTAGCTCGAGGCTACGAGCAGTTCTTC. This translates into CASSPPLARGYEQFF. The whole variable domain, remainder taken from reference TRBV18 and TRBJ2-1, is NAGVMQNPRHLVRRRGQEARLRCSPMKGHSHVYWYRQLPEEGLKFMVYLQKENIIDESGMPKERFSAEFPKEGPSILRIQQVVRGDSAAYFCASSPPLARGYEQFFGPGTRLTVL.

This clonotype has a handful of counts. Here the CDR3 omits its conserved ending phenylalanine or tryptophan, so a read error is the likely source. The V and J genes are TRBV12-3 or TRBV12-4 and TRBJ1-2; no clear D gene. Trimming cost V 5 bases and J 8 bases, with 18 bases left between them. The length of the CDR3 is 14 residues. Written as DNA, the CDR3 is TGTGCCAGCAGTCCAAAGACGACCGGTTTCGGCTACACCGTC. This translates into CASSPKTTGFGYTV.

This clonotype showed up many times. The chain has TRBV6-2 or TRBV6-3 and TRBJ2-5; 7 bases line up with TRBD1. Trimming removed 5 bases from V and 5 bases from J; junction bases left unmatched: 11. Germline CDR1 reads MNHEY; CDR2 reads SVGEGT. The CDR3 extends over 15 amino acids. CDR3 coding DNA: TGTGCCAGCAGTACCCGGGCAGGGGGAGTTGAGACCCAGTACTTC. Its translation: CASSTRAGGVETQYF.

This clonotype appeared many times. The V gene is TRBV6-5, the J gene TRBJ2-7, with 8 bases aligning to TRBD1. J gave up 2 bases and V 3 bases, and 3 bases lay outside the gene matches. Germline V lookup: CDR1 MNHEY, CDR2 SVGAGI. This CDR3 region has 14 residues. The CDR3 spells CASSYGDRTYEQYF. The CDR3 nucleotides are TGTGCCAGCAGTTATGGGGACAGGACCTACGAGCAGTACTTC.

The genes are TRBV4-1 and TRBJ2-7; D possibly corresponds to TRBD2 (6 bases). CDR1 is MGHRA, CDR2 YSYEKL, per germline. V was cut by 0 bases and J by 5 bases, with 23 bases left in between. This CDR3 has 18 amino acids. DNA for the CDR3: TGCGCCAGCAGCCAAGATCCCTTAACGGGACTCTTTGCAGACGAGCAGTACTTC. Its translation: CASSQDPLTGLFADEQYF.

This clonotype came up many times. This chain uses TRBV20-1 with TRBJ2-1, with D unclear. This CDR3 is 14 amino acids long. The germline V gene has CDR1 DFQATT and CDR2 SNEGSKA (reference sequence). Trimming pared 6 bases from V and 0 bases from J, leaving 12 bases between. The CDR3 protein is CSALHQSSYNEQFF. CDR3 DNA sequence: TGCAGTGCCCTACACCAGAGCTCCTACAATGAGCAGTTCTTC.

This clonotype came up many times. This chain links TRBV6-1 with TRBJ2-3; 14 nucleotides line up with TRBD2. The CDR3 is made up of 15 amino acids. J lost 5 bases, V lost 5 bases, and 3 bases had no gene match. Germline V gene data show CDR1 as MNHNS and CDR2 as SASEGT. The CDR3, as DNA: TGTGCCAGCAGTAGGACTAGCGGGAGGTTAGATACGCAGTATTTT. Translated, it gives CASSRTSGRLDTQYF.

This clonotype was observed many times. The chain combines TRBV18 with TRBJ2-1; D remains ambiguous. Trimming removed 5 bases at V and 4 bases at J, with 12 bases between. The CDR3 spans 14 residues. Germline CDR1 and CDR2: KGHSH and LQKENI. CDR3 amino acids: CASSSRSQYNEQFF. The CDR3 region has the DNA TGTGCCAGCTCAAGCCGTTCACAGTACAATGAGCAGTTCTTC.

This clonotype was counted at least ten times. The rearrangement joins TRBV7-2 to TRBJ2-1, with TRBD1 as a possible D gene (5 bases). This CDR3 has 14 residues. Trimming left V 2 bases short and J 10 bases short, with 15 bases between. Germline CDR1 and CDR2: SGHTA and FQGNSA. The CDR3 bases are TGTGCCAGCAGCTTATCTAGGGGAATGGACGAGCAGTTCTTC. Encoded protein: CASSLSRGMDEQFF.

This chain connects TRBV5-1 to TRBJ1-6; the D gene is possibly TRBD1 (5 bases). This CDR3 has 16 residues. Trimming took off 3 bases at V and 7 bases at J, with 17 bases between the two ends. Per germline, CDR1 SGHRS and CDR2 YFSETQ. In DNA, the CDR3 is TGCGCCAGCAGCTCGCGACAGTTAATAGGAAATTCACCCCTCCACTTT. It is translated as CASSSRQLIGNSPLHF.

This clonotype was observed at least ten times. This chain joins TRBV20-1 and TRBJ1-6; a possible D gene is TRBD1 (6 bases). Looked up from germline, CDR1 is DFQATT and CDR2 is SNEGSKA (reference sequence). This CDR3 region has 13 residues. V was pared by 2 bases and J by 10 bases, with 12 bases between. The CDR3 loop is CSARPGAVSPLHF. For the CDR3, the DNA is TGCAGTGCTAGACCGGGGGCAGTGTCACCCCTCCACTTT.

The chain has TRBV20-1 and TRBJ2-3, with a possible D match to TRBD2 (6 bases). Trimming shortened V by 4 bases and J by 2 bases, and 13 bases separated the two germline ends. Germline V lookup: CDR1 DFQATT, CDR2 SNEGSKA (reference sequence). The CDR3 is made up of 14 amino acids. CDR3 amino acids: CSATSESYTDTQYF. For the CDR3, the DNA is TGCAGTGCTACTAGCGAAAGTTACACAGATACGCAGTATTTT.

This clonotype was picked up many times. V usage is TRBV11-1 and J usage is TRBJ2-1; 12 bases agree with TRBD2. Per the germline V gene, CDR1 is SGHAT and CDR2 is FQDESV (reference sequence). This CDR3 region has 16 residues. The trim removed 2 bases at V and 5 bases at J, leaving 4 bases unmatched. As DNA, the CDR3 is TGTGCCAGCAGCTTACTAGCGGGAGGGCCCCACAATGAGCAGTTCTTC. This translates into CASSLLAGGPHNEQFF.

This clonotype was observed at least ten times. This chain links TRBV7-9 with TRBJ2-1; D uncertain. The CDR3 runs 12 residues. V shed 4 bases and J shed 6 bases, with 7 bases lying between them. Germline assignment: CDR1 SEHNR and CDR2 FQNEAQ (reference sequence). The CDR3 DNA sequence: TGTGCCAGCAGCTCTATTAGCAATGAGCAGTTCTTC. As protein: CASSSISNEQFF.

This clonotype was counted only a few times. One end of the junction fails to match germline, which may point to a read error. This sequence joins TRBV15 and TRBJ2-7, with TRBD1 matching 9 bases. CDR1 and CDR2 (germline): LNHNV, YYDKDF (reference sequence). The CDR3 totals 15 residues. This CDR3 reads CATSRDDRGIYEQHF. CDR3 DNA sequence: TGTGCCACCAGCAGAGACGACAGGGGGATCTACGAGCAGCACTTC.

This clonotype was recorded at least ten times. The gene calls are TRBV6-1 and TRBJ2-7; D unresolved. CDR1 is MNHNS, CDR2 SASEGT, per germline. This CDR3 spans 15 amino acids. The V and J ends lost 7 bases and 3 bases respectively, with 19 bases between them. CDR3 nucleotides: TGTGCCAGCAACCCGACCGGTTCTTTACTCTACGAGCAGTACTTC. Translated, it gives CASNPTGSLLYEQYF.

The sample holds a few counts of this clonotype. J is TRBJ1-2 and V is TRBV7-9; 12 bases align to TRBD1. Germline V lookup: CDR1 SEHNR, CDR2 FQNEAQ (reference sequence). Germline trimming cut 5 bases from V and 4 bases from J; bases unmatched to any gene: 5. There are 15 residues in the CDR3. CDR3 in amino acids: CASSPGQGATYGYTF. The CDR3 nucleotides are TGTGCCAGCAGCCCGGGACAGGGGGCTACCTATGGCTACACCTTC.

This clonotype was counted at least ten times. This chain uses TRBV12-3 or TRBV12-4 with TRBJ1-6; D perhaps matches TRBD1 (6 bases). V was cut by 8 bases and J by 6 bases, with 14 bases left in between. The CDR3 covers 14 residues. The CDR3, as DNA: TGTGCCAGCCGATCCAAGGACAGTAATTCACCCCTCCACTTT. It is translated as CASRSKDSNSPLHF.

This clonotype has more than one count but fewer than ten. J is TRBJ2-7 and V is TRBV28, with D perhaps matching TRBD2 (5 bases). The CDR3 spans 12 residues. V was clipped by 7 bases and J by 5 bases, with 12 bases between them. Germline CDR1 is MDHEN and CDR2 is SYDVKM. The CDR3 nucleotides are TGTGCCAGCATAGGGCTCGGGGACGAGCAGTACTTC. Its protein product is CASIGLGDEQYF.

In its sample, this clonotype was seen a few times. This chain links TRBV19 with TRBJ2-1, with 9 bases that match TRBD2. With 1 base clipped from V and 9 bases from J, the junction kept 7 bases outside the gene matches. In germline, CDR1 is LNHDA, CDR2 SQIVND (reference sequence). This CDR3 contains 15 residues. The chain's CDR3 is CASSIVSGSLSEQFF. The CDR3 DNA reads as TGTGCCAGTAGTATAGTTAGCGGGAGTCTCAGTGAGCAGTTCTTC.

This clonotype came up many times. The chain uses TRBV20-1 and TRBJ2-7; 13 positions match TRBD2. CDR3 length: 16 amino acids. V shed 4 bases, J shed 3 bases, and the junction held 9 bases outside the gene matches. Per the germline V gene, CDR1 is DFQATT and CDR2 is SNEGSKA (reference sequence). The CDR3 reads CSATSRTSGSLYEQYF. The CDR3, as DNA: TGCAGTGCTACCTCCAGGACTAGCGGGAGCCTCTACGAGCAGTACTTC.

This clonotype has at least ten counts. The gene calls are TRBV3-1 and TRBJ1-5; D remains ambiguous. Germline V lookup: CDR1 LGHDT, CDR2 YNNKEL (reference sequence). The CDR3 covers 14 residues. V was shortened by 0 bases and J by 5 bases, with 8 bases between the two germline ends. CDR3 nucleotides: TGTGCCAGCAGCCAAGATGGTAGTTATCAGCCCCAGCATTTT. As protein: CASSQDGSYQPQHF.

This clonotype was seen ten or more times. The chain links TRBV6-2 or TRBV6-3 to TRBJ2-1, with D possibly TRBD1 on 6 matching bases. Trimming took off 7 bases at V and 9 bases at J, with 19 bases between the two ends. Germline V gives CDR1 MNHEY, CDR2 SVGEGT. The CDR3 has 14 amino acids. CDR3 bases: TGTGCCAGCATCGCAATGGGGGCGCAGAGTGAGCAGTTCTTC. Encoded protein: CASIAMGAQSEQFF.

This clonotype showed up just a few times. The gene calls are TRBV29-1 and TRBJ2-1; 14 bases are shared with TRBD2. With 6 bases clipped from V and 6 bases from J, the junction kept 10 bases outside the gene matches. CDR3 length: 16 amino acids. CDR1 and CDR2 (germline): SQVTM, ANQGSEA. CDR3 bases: TGCAGCGTGTCGACTAGCGGGAGGGGGTCCCGCAATGAGCAGTTCTTC. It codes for CSVSTSGRGSRNEQFF.

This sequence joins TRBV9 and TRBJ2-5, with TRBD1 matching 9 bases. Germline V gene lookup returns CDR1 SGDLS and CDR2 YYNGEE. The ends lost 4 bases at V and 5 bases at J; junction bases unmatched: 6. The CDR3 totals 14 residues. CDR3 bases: TGTGCCAGCAGCTCCCGGACAGGGGCGGAGACCCAGTACTTC. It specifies CASSSRTGAETQYF.

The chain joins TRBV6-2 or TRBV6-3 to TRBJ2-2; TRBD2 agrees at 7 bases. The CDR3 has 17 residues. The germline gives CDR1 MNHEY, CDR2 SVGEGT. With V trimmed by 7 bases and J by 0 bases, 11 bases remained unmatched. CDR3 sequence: CASTPNLAEANTGELFF. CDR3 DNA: TGTGCCAGCACCCCAAACCTAGCGGAAGCGAACACCGGGGAGCTGTTTTTT.